This T cell receptor beta chain was captured by sequencing in a study of cytomegalovirus exposure and HLA in healthy donors. Study conclusions and caveats: Among immune exposure information, only CMV serostatus was available. Later analysis identified several of the most significant clusters that appeared linked to common viral pathogens. Association with HLA alleles at 0.05 false discovery rate was found for approximately 18,000 TCR beta sequences in a later analysis.

Use of 60 Vbeta and 13 Jbeta primers characterized the PCR. This table comes from immunoSEQ multiplex PCR, and its TCRdb copy is limited to in-frame clones, with some not included. The table has approximately 130,000 clones, under 90% seen once. Worth noting for this clone: Antigen specificity is unknown.

V was clipped by 5 bases and J by 8 bases, with 15 bases between them. Germline values: CDR1 MDHEN, CDR2 SYDVKM. The CDR3 totals 13 residues. The specimen sequenced was PBMCs. This rearrangement joins TRBV28 to TRBJ1-2, with a tentative D call TRBD1 (6 bases). This sequence originates from a woman in her thirties or forties in good health and CMV-seronegative. In DNA form, the CDR3 reads TGTGCCAGCAGTACCGGGACACCGGAAGGCTACACCTTC. Protein sequence: CASSTGTPEGYTF.